The source of this T cell receptor beta chain is a study of OX40 agonist ivuxolimab in advanced cancers. Study-wide context: Ivuxolimab doses were 0.01, 0.1, 0.3, 1.5, 3 or 10 mg/kg every 2 weeks. Study findings and constraints: Antigen specificity of clonally expanded peripheral T cells was not established. Among some nonresponders, normalized T-cell clonal expansion was also low.

The table lists this clone with a count of one. What it binds is unknown. Blood samples were obtained at baseline, cycle 4 day 1, and cycle 7 day 1. Per germline, CDR1 SGHTA and CDR2 FQGNSA. The length of the CDR3 is 11 residues. V was trimmed by 3 bases and J by 4 bases, leaving 3 bases between them. Libraries were prepared by immunoSEQ multiplex PCR; TCRdb keeps only in-frame clonotypes and omits some of them. The table records approximately 68,000 clones, around 86% of them present only once. V and J are TRBV7-2 and TRBJ1-2, with D hard to call. The sequence was collected from an adult with an advanced solid tumor such as melanoma, head and neck, liver or kidney cancer. The sequenced sample was CD4+ or CD8+ T cells sorted from blood, obtained in a trial of the OX40 agonist ivuxolimab. The CDR3 DNA sequence: TGTGCCAGCAGCTTCGGCTATGGCTACACCTTC. It translates to CASSFGYGYTF.